These 27 T cell receptor beta chains were sequenced from one sample in a study of blood T cell repertoires in COVID-19. TCRdb's copy holds only in-frame clones and misses some; the assay was immunoSEQ multiplex PCR. The table shows approximately 240,000 clones, with about 93% occurring only once. Sequenced material: PBMCs or T cells enriched from blood (not recorded which). These receptors all come from a woman between 18 and 30 years old who had recovered from COVID-19.

The J gene is TRBJ2-7, the V gene TRBV13, with 8 nucleotides matching TRBD1. Per germline, CDR1 PRHDT and CDR2 FYEKMQ (reference sequence). The ends lost 5 bases at V and 4 bases at J; junction bases unmatched: 1. The CDR3 sequence is 12 residues long. This CDR3 is CASSGQGYEQYF. Here the CDR3 DNA reads TGTGCCAGCAGCGGACAGGGTTACGAGCAGTACTTC. Based on the CDR3 plus reference TRBV13 and TRBJ2-7, the full variable domain is AAGVIQSPRHLIKEKRETATLKCYPIPRHDTVYWYQQGPGQDPQFLISFYEKMQSDKGSIPDRFSAQQFSDYHSELNMSSLELGDSALYFCASSGQGYEQYFGPGTRLTVT.

The CDR3 nucleotides are TGTGCCAGCAGTTGGTTCGTGTCCAGCTACGAGCAGTACTTC. Translating it yields CASSWFVSSYEQYF. V and J are TRBV6-2 or TRBV6-3 and TRBJ2-7; no clear D gene. V lost 4 bases to trimming and J lost 3 bases, with 13 bases between them. The germline V gene has CDR1 MNHEY and CDR2 SVGEGT. This CDR3 spans 14 amino acids.

The rearrangement links TRBV6-1 to TRBJ2-7; 8 positions agree with TRBD1. This CDR3 contains 16 residues. V dropped 0 bases and J dropped 5; count of bases not matched to a gene: 9. Germline CDR1 and CDR2: MNHNS and SASEGT. The CDR3 region is CASSEAGQGAGDEQYF. In nucleotides, the CDR3 is TGTGCCAGCAGTGAAGCGGGGCAGGGGGCGGGTGACGAGCAGTACTTC.

The V and J genes are TRBV10-2 and TRBJ2-3; 10 bases agree with TRBD1. The CDR3 spans 14 residues. J was trimmed by 6 bases and V by 4 bases; bases with no gene match: 4. CDR1 is WSHSY and CDR2 is SAAADI in the germline V gene. CDR3 sequence reads: CASSAGQGVDTQYF. For the CDR3, the DNA is TGCGCCAGCAGTGCAGGACAGGGGGTGGATACGCAGTATTTT.

This clone was recorded only once. The genes are TRBV9 and TRBJ2-3; D perhaps matches TRBD1 (5 bases). V lost 7 bases, J lost 0 bases, and 9 bases lay in between. This CDR3 region has 13 residues. From germline, CDR1 is SGDLS and CDR2 YYNGEE. CDR3: CASAGQSTDTQYF. Written as DNA, the CDR3 is TGTGCCAGCGCTGGACAAAGCACAGATACGCAGTATTTT. Using reference TRBV9 and TRBJ2-3 for the parts outside the CDR3, the full variable domain is DSGVTQTPKHLITATGQRVTLRCSPRSGDLSVYWYQQSLDQGLQFLIQYYNGEERAKGNILERFSAQQFPDLHSELNLSSLELGDSALYFCASAGQSTDTQYFGPGTRLTVL.

This clone was recorded a few times. The V and J genes are TRBV20-1 and TRBJ2-7; 8 bases line up with TRBD2. V dropped 3 bases and J dropped 5; count of bases not matched to a gene: 0. Looked up from germline, CDR1 is DFQATT and CDR2 is SNEGSKA (reference sequence). CDR3 length: 11 residues. In DNA, the CDR3 is TGCAGTGCTAGTAGCGGGAACGAGCAGTACTTC. Encoded protein: CSASSGNEQYF.

The J gene is TRBJ1-2, the V gene TRBV2; 7 nucleotides agree with TRBD1. J gave up 8 bases and V 6 bases, and 9 bases lay outside the gene matches. In germline, CDR1 is SNHLY, CDR2 FYNNEI. CDR3 length: 13 amino acids. CDR3 protein: CASRARTGGGYTF. CDR3 nucleotides: TGTGCCAGCAGAGCCAGGACAGGTGGAGGCTACACCTTC. The whole variable domain, filled in from reference TRBV2 and TRBJ1-2, reads EPEVTQTPSHQVTQMGQEVILRCVPISNHLYFYWYRQILGQKVEFLVSFYNNEISEKSEIFDDQFSVERPDGSNFTLKIRSTKLEDSAMYFCASRARTGGGYTFGSGTRLTVV.

The chain has TRBV4-1 and TRBJ1-2, with D possibly being TRBD1 (6 bases). The CDR3 is 13 residues long. Germline loops: CDR1 MGHRA, CDR2 YSYEKL. The V end lost 1 base, the J end lost 8 bases, and 11 bases lay between the germline ends. The CDR3 loop is CASSQGTGYGYTF. CDR3 sequence (DNA): TGCGCCAGCAGCCAAGGAACAGGGTACGGCTACACCTTC.

This sequence joins TRBV7-2 and TRBJ2-7, with 10 bases fitting TRBD1. J lost 2 bases, V lost 5 bases, and 6 bases had no gene match. The germline V gene has CDR1 SGHTA and CDR2 FQGNSA. The CDR3 has 15 residues. The CDR3 sequence: CASSPLGTGAYEQYF. The CDR3 DNA reads as TGTGCCAGCAGCCCCCTGGGGACAGGGGCCTACGAGCAGTACTTC.

The rearrangement links TRBV21-1 to TRBJ2-7; the table's D call TRBD2 went unverified against the DNA. TRBV21-1 is reported as a pseudogene. The CDR3 extends over 12 amino acids. The CDR3 coding sequence is TGTGCCAGCATACCACCGGGCTACGAGCAGTACTTC. Translated: CASIPPGYEQYF.

The rearrangement links TRBV7-9 to TRBJ1-1; 9 nucleotides align to TRBD1. J was trimmed by 6 bases and V by 4 bases; bases with no gene match: 6. The CDR3 runs 14 residues. CDR1 SEHNR and CDR2 FQNEAQ come from the germline V gene (reference sequence). The CDR3 bases are TGTGCCAGCAGCTCTTACAGGGGGCTATCTGAAGCTTTCTTT. Amino acids: CASSSYRGLSEAFF.

This chain uses TRBV18 with TRBJ2-4, with D possibly being TRBD1 (5 bases). Germline CDR1 KGHSH, CDR2 LQKENI. V lost 3 bases to trimming and J lost 1 base, with 7 bases between them. The CDR3 consists of 14 residues. CDR3 bases: TGTGCCAGCTCACCGGACATGGCCAAAAACATTCAGTACTTC. This encodes CASSPDMAKNIQYF.

The chain links TRBV4-1 to TRBJ1-5, with D possibly being TRBD1 (5 bases). The CDR3 covers 16 residues. Germline CDR1 is MGHRA and CDR2 is YSYEKL. V was shortened by 2 bases and J by 0 bases, with 11 bases between the two germline ends. The CDR3 loop is CASSQHRKDSNQPQHF. The DNA for the CDR3 is TGCGCCAGCAGCCAACACAGGAAGGATAGCAATCAGCCCCAGCATTTT.

The chain recombines TRBV18 with TRBJ1-5; D unresolved. The CDR3 covers 16 residues. CDR1 is KGHSH, CDR2 LQKENI, per germline. Trimming stripped 3 bases from V and 4 bases from J, with 16 bases between. CDR3 protein: CASSPLGSGANQPQHF. The CDR3 nucleotides are TGTGCCAGCTCACCGCTTGGGTCCGGAGCAAATCAGCCCCAGCATTTT.

This clone was recorded once. V usage is TRBV4-2 and J usage is TRBJ1-5; 9 positions agree with TRBD1. Germline trimming cut 1 base from V and 3 bases from J; bases unmatched to any gene: 4. CDR1 and CDR2 (germline): LGHNA, YNFKEQ. This CDR3 has 16 residues. The CDR3 spells CASSQGRDRANQPQHF. The CDR3 DNA is TGTGCCAGCAGCCAAGGCCGGGACAGGGCCAATCAGCCCCAGCATTTT.

The rearrangement joins TRBV9 to TRBJ2-1; 8 nucleotides agree with TRBD2. The CDR3 is 15 amino acids. V was clipped by 0 bases and J by 7 bases; unmatched bases: 6. Germline values: CDR1 SGDLS, CDR2 YYNGEE. The CDR3 region is CASSVEAAGENEQFF. DNA for the CDR3: TGTGCCAGCAGCGTAGAGGCAGCGGGGGAGAATGAGCAGTTCTTC.

V and J are TRBV19 and TRBJ1-2; 7 bases map to TRBD1. Germline loops: CDR1 LNHDA, CDR2 SQIVND (reference sequence). CDR3 length: 14 residues. With V trimmed by 3 bases and J by 5 bases, 6 bases remained unmatched. The CDR3 protein is CASSIDRDGYGYTF. CDR3 bases: TGTGCCAGTAGTATTGACAGGGATGGATATGGCTACACCTTC.

The V call is TRBV6-5, the J call TRBJ2-5; D unclear. There are 14 residues in the CDR3. The germline CDR1 and CDR2 sequences are MNHEY and SVGAGI. The ends were cut back, 0 bases at V and 5 bases at J, with 10 bases in the middle. The CDR3 region has the DNA TGTGCCAGCAGTTACTCGTTTCGGTTTGAGACCCAGTACTTC. Translation: CASSYSFRFETQYF.

The rearrangement links TRBV5-1 to TRBJ2-3; 9 nucleotides align to TRBD2. J lost 5 bases, V lost 0 bases, and 7 bases had no gene match. The germline V gene encodes CDR1 SGHRS and CDR2 YFSETQ. The CDR3 length is 16 residues. CDR3 bases: TGCGCCAGCAGCTTGGGAGGTAGCGGGAGAGGAGATACGCAGTATTTT. Amino acid sequence: CASSLGGSGRGDTQYF.

In its sample, this clone was seen once. The V and J genes are TRBV11-2 and TRBJ2-5; possibly TRBD1 for D (6 bases). V was trimmed by 5 bases and J by 4 bases, leaving 8 bases between them. The V gene's germline CDR1 is SGHAT and CDR2 FQNNGV. This CDR3 has 12 amino acids. CDR3 sequence (DNA): TGTGCCAGCAGCCGGACAGCAGAGACCCAGTACTTC. Translating gives CASSRTAETQYF.

The chain recombines TRBV10-3 with TRBJ1-2; weak D call: TRBD1 (5 bases). The germline gives CDR1 ENHRY, CDR2 SYGVKD. The ends were cut back, 5 bases at V and 4 bases at J, with 14 bases in the middle. This CDR3 contains 14 residues. The CDR3 here is CAISKTDIAYGYTF. The CDR3 region has the DNA TGTGCCATCAGTAAGACAGATATAGCCTATGGCTACACCTTC.

V gene TRBV4-2 combines with J gene TRBJ2-1, with D possibly TRBD2 on 6 matching bases. The CDR3 length is 17 residues. The germline CDR1 and CDR2 sequences are LGHNA and YNFKEQ. V was clipped by 2 bases and J by 8 bases, with 22 bases between them. The CDR3 bases are TGTGCCAGCAGCCAACACGTCAGAGAGCGGGCAGAGGATGAGCAGTTCTTC. Translation: CASSQHVRERAEDEQFF.

This clone was observed once. The genes are TRBV5-1 and TRBJ2-7; 15 positions agree with TRBD2. V shed 0 bases, J shed 7 bases, and the junction held 5 bases outside the gene matches. CDR3 length equals 16 residues. Germline CDR1 and CDR2: SGHRS and YFSETQ. The CDR3 DNA follows: TGCGCCAGCAGCTTGGGGACTAGCGGGAGGGCCGTGGAGCAGTACTTC. Encoded protein: CASSLGTSGRAVEQYF.

This clone occurred once. The V call is TRBV29-1, the J call TRBJ1-2; D ambiguous. The V gene's germline CDR1 is SQVTM and CDR2 ANQGSEA. V dropped 6 bases and J dropped 7 bases, with 18 bases sitting between them. This CDR3 has 13 amino acids. The CDR3 coding sequence is TGCAGCGTCCTAGATCCAAATGGTTCTGGCTACACCTTC. Amino acid sequence: CSVLDPNGSGYTF.

The chain combines TRBV4-1 with TRBJ2-3; no clear D. The CDR3 length is 13 residues. The V gene lost 0 bases and the J gene lost 2 bases, with 3 bases spanning the gap. Germline V gene sequence: CDR1 MGHRA, CDR2 YSYEKL. CDR3 protein: CASSQEYTDTQYF. Here the CDR3 DNA reads TGCGCCAGCAGCCAAGAGTACACAGATACGCAGTATTTT.

This clone was detected only once. This chain uses TRBV6-1 with TRBJ1-1, with 8 bases identical to TRBD1. This CDR3 has 14 residues. Per germline, CDR1 MNHNS and CDR2 SASEGT. J lost 8 bases, V lost 3 bases, and 8 bases had no gene match. CDR3 protein: CASSEGSGGREAFF. The CDR3 nucleotides are TGTGCCAGCAGTGAGGGATCAGGGGGCCGGGAAGCTTTCTTT.

The chain joins TRBV5-1 to TRBJ1-2, with D possibly being TRBD1 (5 bases). Germline values: CDR1 SGHRS, CDR2 YFSETQ. V was pared by 0 bases and J by 2 bases, with 11 bases between. The CDR3 runs 15 residues. CDR3 sequence: CASSLARGSNYGYTF. CDR3 coding DNA: TGCGCCAGCAGCTTGGCAAGGGGCAGCAACTATGGCTACACCTTC.